This T cell receptor beta chain was profiled in a study of cytomegalovirus exposure and HLA in healthy donors. From the roughly 110-subject validation cohort, which was separate from the approximately 700-subject first cohort, the donors were drawn. For this clone: Antigen unknown.

The study's findings and limits: Most TCR sequences were uncommon, yet certain public TCRs appeared in many donors.

The germline V gene encodes CDR1 WSHSY and CDR2 SAAADI. V shed 8 bases, J shed 2 bases, and the junction held 8 bases outside the gene matches. This CDR3 has 15 residues. The assay was immunoSEQ multiplex PCR, and TCRdb's table has in-frame clones only and misses some. This table holds some 70,000 clones, about 89% found once. V usage is TRBV10-2 and J usage is TRBJ2-1; 8 bases map to TRBD2. The sequenced sample consisted of PBMCs. This sequence was found in a woman aged 18-29 years in good health and CMV-seronegative. CDR3 sequence: CASGGGSGTYNEQFF. As DNA, the CDR3 is TGCGCCAGCGGGGGGGGTAGCGGGACCTACAATGAGCAGTTCTTC.